The clone carrying this T cell receptor beta chain was observed once. Its antigen remains unknown. This CDR3 has 16 amino acids. Germline CDR1 is SGHTA and CDR2 is FQGNSA. The V gene end was trimmed by 3 bases and the J gene end by 0 bases; junction bases not matched to a gene: 1. PCR primers comprised 60 Vbeta and 13 Jbeta primers. Per the authors' pipeline: Roughly 9.9 million shared chains were among the 65 million to 85 million unique TCR beta chains that a later analysis counted. TCRdb's table, derived via immunoSEQ multiplex PCR, lists solely in-frame clones and lacks some. V and J calls and clone size are as listed in that table; D and trimming were resolved from the DNA. The sample holds about 160,000 clones; 82% are singletons and the top ten take 8.5%. These data are taken from a study of cytomegalovirus exposure and HLA in healthy donors. About the study: For the 300 to 400 genotyped donors, roughly 81% fell within the Caucasian-associated ancestry cluster.

Study-level results: What TCR beta sequences reportedly achieved was accurate prediction of HLA-A and HLA-B alleles in most subjects.

This sequence joins TRBV7-2 and TRBJ2-1; 11 positions match TRBD2. The specimen was PBMCs. The TCR was taken from a male donor in good health and CMV-seropositive. CDR3 sequence reads: CASSFSGRGSYNEQFF. CDR3 DNA: TGTGCCAGCAGCTTTAGCGGGAGGGGCTCCTACAATGAGCAGTTCTTC.